A selection of T cell receptor beta chains follows, all from one sample in a study of T-cell memory formation after mild COVID-19. TCRdb re-called the 5' RACE reads through MiXCR, storing one row per CDR3 protein. The sample contains about 400,000 distinct CDR3 sequences, under 20% of which appear only once. The specimen sequenced was PBMCs or a T cell subset sorted from them (not recorded which). All receptors come from a man younger than 35 who had mild COVID-19 (a few samples of this study predate the infection). Cell type and time point are not known. The CDR3 runs from the conserved cysteine through the conserved F or W. D genes are given only for firm matches. Clone size appears in some rows only: once, few, many, or a class for an expanded clone.

CDR3 DNA: TGTGCCAGCAGTGAGGTCACTGAAGCTTTCTTT
CDR3 protein: CASSEVTEAFF
clone size: .
V gene: TRBV2
D gene: .
J gene: TRBJ1-1
CDR3 length: 11

CDR3 DNA: TGTGCCAGCAGCTTAGTTTTCCGGAGAGGGAACACTGAAGCTTTCTTT
CDR3 protein: CASSLVFRRGNTEAFF
clone size: .
V gene: TRBV7-9
D gene: .
J gene: TRBJ1-1
CDR3 length: 16

CDR3 DNA: TGCAGTGCTAGAGATATGACGGGGGGGCTATTATTCTTC
CDR3 protein: CSARDMTGGLLFF
clone size: many
V gene: TRBV20-1
D gene: TRBD2
J gene: TRBJ2-1
CDR3 length: 13

CDR3 DNA: TGTGCCAGCAGTGATCAGGGACAGGGATTCCATGAGCAGTTCTTC
CDR3 protein: CASSDQGQGFHEQFF
clone size: .
V gene: TRBV25-1
D gene: TRBD1
J gene: TRBJ2-1
CDR3 length: 15

CDR3 DNA: TGTGCCAGCAGCATACGACAGGGGGCGGGGGACTATGGCTACACCTTC
CDR3 protein: CASSIRQGAGDYGYTF
clone size: many
V gene: TRBV7-2
D gene: TRBD1
J gene: TRBJ1-2
CDR3 length: 16

CDR3 DNA: TGTGCCAGCAGTTTTTGGTTGGCCCGCGGGTATGGCTACACCTTC
CDR3 protein: CASSFWLARGYGYTF
clone size: few
V gene: TRBV12-3/TRBV12-4
D gene: .
J gene: TRBJ1-2
CDR3 length: 15

CDR3 DNA: TGTGCCAGCTTCGAGCCCGGCTTAGCCAAAAACATTCAGTACTTC
CDR3 protein: CASFEPGLAKNIQYF
clone size: .
V gene: TRBV18
D gene: .
J gene: TRBJ2-4
CDR3 length: 15

CDR3 DNA: TGTGCCAGCAGTTCCCCGGACAGGGCTGTCTATGGCTACACCTTC
CDR3 protein: CASSSPDRAVYGYTF
clone size: .
V gene: TRBV6-2/TRBV6-3
D gene: TRBD1
J gene: TRBJ1-2
CDR3 length: 15

CDR3 DNA: TGTGCCAGCAGCCAACAGGGGGCTAGTTATGAGCAGTTCTTC
CDR3 protein: CASSQQGASYEQFF
clone size: .
V gene: TRBV3-1
D gene: TRBD1
J gene: TRBJ2-1
CDR3 length: 14

CDR3 DNA: TGTGCCAGCAGCCTCCGGGACCCCGGGGAGCTGTTTTTT
CDR3 protein: CASSLRDPGELFF
clone size: .
V gene: TRBV7-8
D gene: .
J gene: TRBJ2-2
CDR3 length: 13

CDR3 DNA: TGTGCCAGCAGCTTAGGGACAGGCCCTAATGAAAAACTGTTTTTT
CDR3 protein: CASSLGTGPNEKLFF
clone size: .
V gene: TRBV7-9
D gene: TRBD1
J gene: TRBJ1-4
CDR3 length: 15

CDR3 DNA: TGCGCCAGCAGCTTGCCGAGGGGCGAGACAGATACGCAGTATTTT
CDR3 protein: CASSLPRGETDTQYF
clone size: .
V gene: TRBV5-1
D gene: .
J gene: TRBJ2-3
CDR3 length: 15

CDR3 DNA: TGCAGCGGGGGGCGGGGAGAAGGCTACACCTTC
CDR3 protein: CSGGRGEGYTF
clone size: few
V gene: TRBV29-1
D gene: .
J gene: TRBJ1-2
CDR3 length: 11

CDR3 DNA: TGTGCCAGCAGAGGGACTAGCGGGGTCGAGACCCAGTACTTC
CDR3 protein: CASRGTSGVETQYF
clone size: few
V gene: TRBV7-9
D gene: TRBD2
J gene: TRBJ2-5
CDR3 length: 14

CDR3 DNA: TGTGCCAGTACCACCTGGGACAGGGCTAATCAGCCCCAGCATTTT
CDR3 protein: CASTTWDRANQPQHF
clone size: .
V gene: TRBV19
D gene: TRBD1
J gene: TRBJ1-5
CDR3 length: 15

CDR3 DNA: TGTGCCAGCAGTTACCAAGACTGGGGGGCCTCCTACGAGCAGTACTTC
CDR3 protein: CASSYQDWGASYEQYF
clone size: .
V gene: TRBV6-2/TRBV6-3
D gene: .
J gene: TRBJ2-7
CDR3 length: 16

CDR3 DNA: TGTGCCAGCAGCGCCCGGGATCCCCCTACTCTAGAGGCCAAAAACATTCAGTACTTC
CDR3 protein: CASSARDPPTLEAKNIQYF
clone size: many
V gene: TRBV7-9
D gene: .
J gene: TRBJ2-4
CDR3 length: 19

CDR3 DNA: TGTGCCAGCAGTAAAGGATATAGCAATCAGCCCCAGCATTTT
CDR3 protein: CASSKGYSNQPQHF
clone size: .
V gene: TRBV28
D gene: .
J gene: TRBJ1-5
CDR3 length: 14

CDR3 DNA: TGTGCCAGCAGAGGAGTAGGAAATAATTCACCCCTCCACTTT
CDR3 protein: CASRGVGNNSPLHF
clone size: .
V gene: TRBV6-1
D gene: .
J gene: TRBJ1-6
CDR3 length: 14

CDR3 DNA: TGTTCCAGCAGCTTAAGGGGTCGAGAGACCCAGTACTTC
CDR3 protein: CSSSLRGRETQYF
clone size: .
V gene: TRBV7-3
D gene: .
J gene: TRBJ2-5
CDR3 length: 13

CDR3 DNA: TGTGCCAGCAGTCACGGGACAGGGATAAATCAGCCCCAGCATTTT
CDR3 protein: CASSHGTGINQPQHF
clone size: .
V gene: TRBV7-9
D gene: TRBD1
J gene: TRBJ1-5
CDR3 length: 15

CDR3 DNA: TGCGCCAGCAGCTTGGTATCGGCCAGCCTAGGAAATGAGCAGTTCTTC
CDR3 protein: CASSLVSASLGNEQFF
clone size: few
V gene: TRBV5-1
D gene: .
J gene: TRBJ2-1
CDR3 length: 16

CDR3 DNA: TGTGCCTGGGCGACTAGGGGCCGCTACAATGAGCAGTTCTTC
CDR3 protein: CAWATRGRYNEQFF
clone size: .
V gene: TRBV30
D gene: .
J gene: TRBJ2-1
CDR3 length: 14

CDR3 DNA: TGCGCCAGCAGCTTGGGGGTGTCAAAGAATACGCAGTATTTT
CDR3 protein: CASSLGVSKNTQYF
clone size: few
V gene: TRBV5-1
D gene: .
J gene: TRBJ2-3
CDR3 length: 14

CDR3 DNA: TGTGCCAGCGCGACAGGGTTTGCTCAGCCCCAGCATTTT
CDR3 protein: CASATGFAQPQHF
clone size: .
V gene: TRBV6-1
D gene: TRBD1
J gene: TRBJ1-5
CDR3 length: 13

CDR3 DNA: TGTGCCAGTGGAGGGGGGCTGGGCATTCAGTACTTC
CDR3 protein: CASGGGLGIQYF
clone size: many
V gene: TRBV19
D gene: .
J gene: TRBJ2-4
CDR3 length: 12

CDR3 DNA: TGCGCCAGCAAATACGGCGATTCACCCCTCCACTTT
CDR3 protein: CASKYGDSPLHF
clone size: .
V gene: TRBV5-1
D gene: .
J gene: TRBJ1-6
CDR3 length: 12

CDR3 DNA: TGCAGTGCTAGTTTAACTCATCCAACAGATACGCAGTATTTT
CDR3 protein: CSASLTHPTDTQYF
clone size: few
V gene: TRBV20-1
D gene: .
J gene: TRBJ2-3
CDR3 length: 14

CDR3 DNA: TGTGCCAGCTCACCCCCCGGCAGGGGCGAGGCTTTCTTT
CDR3 protein: CASSPPGRGEAFF
clone size: few
V gene: TRBV18
D gene: .
J gene: TRBJ1-1
CDR3 length: 13

CDR3 DNA: TGTGCCAGCAGCACGGGACAGGGGAATTCACCCCTCCACTTT
CDR3 protein: CASSTGQGNSPLHF
clone size: few
V gene: TRBV28
D gene: TRBD1
J gene: TRBJ1-6
CDR3 length: 14

CDR3 DNA: TGTGCCAGCAGCCTCTTCGGGGGGGGGCAAGAGACCCAGTACTTC
CDR3 protein: CASSLFGGGQETQYF
clone size: many
V gene: TRBV12-3/TRBV12-4
D gene: TRBD2
J gene: TRBJ2-5
CDR3 length: 15

CDR3 DNA: TGTGCCAGCAGCTCACGCTTTGGGGGCCTAACAAGTATAGAGACCCAGTACTTC
CDR3 protein: CASSSRFGGLTSIETQYF
clone size: .
V gene: TRBV7-9
D gene: .
J gene: TRBJ2-5
CDR3 length: 18

CDR3 DNA: TGTGCCATCACCCCTCACAGCTCTAGCACAGATACGCAGTATTTT
CDR3 protein: CAITPHSSSTDTQYF
clone size: few
V gene: TRBV10-3
D gene: .
J gene: TRBJ2-3
CDR3 length: 15

CDR3 DNA: TGTGCCAGCAGCCAACACGGAGGGGCGGGGGAGACCCAGTACTTC
CDR3 protein: CASSQHGGAGETQYF
clone size: .
V gene: TRBV3-1
D gene: .
J gene: TRBJ2-5
CDR3 length: 15

CDR3 DNA: TGTGCCAGCAGCTTGCAGGCGGGGACAAGCAACTATGGCTACACCTTC
CDR3 protein: CASSLQAGTSNYGYTF
clone size: .
V gene: TRBV5-5
D gene: .
J gene: TRBJ1-2
CDR3 length: 16

CDR3 DNA: TGTGCCACCAGCAGACCGACTTGGAATGAGCAGTTCTTC
CDR3 protein: CATSRPTWNEQFF
clone size: .
V gene: TRBV15
D gene: .
J gene: TRBJ2-1
CDR3 length: 13

CDR3 DNA: TGTGCCAGCAGTTTGGTGGGGGCGTTGGGCTACACCTTC
CDR3 protein: CASSLVGALGYTF
clone size: .
V gene: TRBV28
D gene: .
J gene: TRBJ1-2
CDR3 length: 13

CDR3 DNA: TGTGCCAGCGGCTCAGGGGGCTACGAGCAGTACTTC
CDR3 protein: CASGSGGYEQYF
clone size: .
V gene: TRBV6-5
D gene: TRBD1
J gene: TRBJ2-7
CDR3 length: 12

CDR3 DNA: TGTGCCAGCAGCTTAGGGGCCGCGACCCCAGGGGCCAACGTCCTGACTTTC
CDR3 protein: CASSLGAATPGANVLTF
clone size: .
V gene: TRBV7-3
D gene: .
J gene: TRBJ2-6
CDR3 length: 17

CDR3 DNA: TGTGCCAGCAGTACTGGGACCGAGGAGCGCGGCTACACCTTC
CDR3 protein: CASSTGTEERGYTF
clone size: few
V gene: TRBV6-6
D gene: .
J gene: TRBJ1-2
CDR3 length: 14

CDR3 DNA: TGCAGCGGGACAGGGGACGCCGGGGAGCTGTTTTTT
CDR3 protein: CSGTGDAGELFF
clone size: .
V gene: TRBV29-1
D gene: TRBD1
J gene: TRBJ2-2
CDR3 length: 12

CDR3 DNA: TGTGCCAGCAGTTACGCGGGGGGCTTAACAGATACGCAGTATTTT
CDR3 protein: CASSYAGGLTDTQYF
clone size: .
V gene: TRBV6-6
D gene: TRBD2
J gene: TRBJ2-3
CDR3 length: 15

CDR3 DNA: TGCAGTGCTAGTGATCGGGGTATTTCAGATACGCAGTATTTT
CDR3 protein: CSASDRGISDTQYF
clone size: .
V gene: TRBV20-1
D gene: .
J gene: TRBJ2-3
CDR3 length: 14

CDR3 DNA: TGCGCCAGCAGTCAGGCCCCCGGGACAGGGGGAATCTTC
CDR3 protein: CASSQAPGTGGIF
clone size: many
V gene: TRBV23-1
D gene: TRBD1
J gene: TRBJ2-1
CDR3 length: 13

CDR3 DNA: TGTGCCACCCAGGGACCCTATGGCTACACCTTC
CDR3 protein: CATQGPYGYTF
clone size: few
V gene: TRBV24-1
D gene: .
J gene: TRBJ1-2
CDR3 length: 11

CDR3 DNA: TGTGCCAGCAGTTCGGACGTGGATGGGGGGGCCAATCAGCCCCAGCATTTT
CDR3 protein: CASSSDVDGGANQPQHF
clone size: few
V gene: TRBV6-7
D gene: .
J gene: TRBJ1-5
CDR3 length: 17